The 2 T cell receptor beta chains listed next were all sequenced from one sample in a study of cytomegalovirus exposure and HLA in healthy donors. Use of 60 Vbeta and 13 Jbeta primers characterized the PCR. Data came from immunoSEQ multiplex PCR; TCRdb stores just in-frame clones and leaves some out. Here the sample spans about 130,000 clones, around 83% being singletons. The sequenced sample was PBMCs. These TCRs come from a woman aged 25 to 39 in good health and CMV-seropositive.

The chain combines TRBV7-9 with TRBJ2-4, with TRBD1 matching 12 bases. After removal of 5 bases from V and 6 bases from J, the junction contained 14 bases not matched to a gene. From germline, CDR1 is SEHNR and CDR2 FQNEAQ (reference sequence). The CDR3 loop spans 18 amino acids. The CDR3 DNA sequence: TGTGCCAGCAGCCTCACCGGGACAGGGGGCGCAAGGGGAAACATTCAGTACTTC. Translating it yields CASSLTGTGGARGNIQYF.

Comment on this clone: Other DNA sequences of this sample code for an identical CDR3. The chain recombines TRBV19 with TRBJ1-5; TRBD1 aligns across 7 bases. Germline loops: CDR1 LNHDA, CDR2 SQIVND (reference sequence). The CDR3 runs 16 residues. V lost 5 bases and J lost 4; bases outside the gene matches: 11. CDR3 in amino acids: CASSRTGNAGNQPQHF. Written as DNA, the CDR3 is TGTGCCAGTAGTCGGACAGGAAACGCGGGAAATCAGCCCCAGCATTTT.